This T cell receptor beta chain appears in the sequencing data of a study of tumor and adjacent non-tumor tissue in lung cancer. Notes on the study in general: Significantly higher TCR diversity was found in tumor than normal lung.

Per germline, CDR1 LGHNA and CDR2 YNFKEQ. The CDR3 has 16 residues. This sample's RNA came from whole unsorted tissue. As regards this clonotype: Antigen: not known. At one boundary the junction diverges from the germline segment, which might be a read error.

TCRbeta libraries were built with three rounds of nested PCR, modified from ARM-PCR. TCRdb independently ran MiXCR on the multiplex PCR reads; one entry per CDR3 protein. Of about 76,000 distinct CDR3 sequences listed, about two thirds are singletons. The specimen sequenced was lung tumor tissue. This sequence was found in a woman in her 70s with non-small cell lung cancer. The J gene is TRBJ1-5, the V gene TRBV4-2; 7 bases agree with TRBD1. CDR3 loop: CASSQDLQGGDQPRHF. The CDR3 region has the DNA TGTGCCAGCAGCCAAGATCTGCAGGGGGGTGATCAACCCCGGCATTTT.